The present T cell receptor beta chain was sequenced within a study of blood T cell repertoires in COVID-19. As for the study in general: The analysed material was cDNA or gDNA that came from T cells, B-cell-depleted T cells, or PBMCs.

Authors' processing steps: Researchers report that nucleated cell counts were estimated from reference gene primer amplification. Here immunoSEQ multiplex PCR was the method, and the copy in TCRdb shows in-frame clones only, minus some. V, J and clone size are taken as reported in that table, and D and trimming were inferred from the DNA itself. The data show 180,000 or so clones, over 80% seen once. Donors of Cohort 3 who recovered were those that had two negative PCRs, clearance, or symptom resolution. This clonotype was sampled from a woman aged 55-70 years who had recovered from COVID-19. The sequenced material came from PBMCs or T cells enriched from blood (not recorded which).

The CDR3 nucleotides read TGCGCCAGCAGTAGGGGTGACTCCTACGAGCAGTACTTC. It codes for CASSRGDSYEQYF. The J gene is TRBJ2-7, the V gene TRBV5-1; TRBD1 is a possible D gene (5 bases). The germline V gene has CDR1 SGHRS and CDR2 YFSETQ. CDR3 length equals 13 residues. V shed 5 bases and J shed 0 bases, with 9 bases lying between them.